This T cell receptor beta chain appears in the sequencing data of a study of T cell changes during pregnancy in multiple sclerosis. Only in-frame clones appear in the TCRdb table, and some are missing; sequencing was by immunoSEQ multiplex PCR. Of tens of thousands of clones in the sample, 93% were seen once. The sequence was obtained from a female donor with multiple sclerosis, enrolled in a pregnancy study. Here the sequenced sample was peripheral blood, taken in the second trimester of pregnancy.

The CDR3 spells CASSVDDRGANVLTF. CDR3 sequence (DNA): TGTGCCAGCAGCGTAGACGACAGGGGGGCCAACGTCCTGACTTTC. The chain recombines TRBV9 with TRBJ2-6, with D possibly being TRBD1 (6 bases). This CDR3 is built from 15 residues. Trimming took 0 bases from V and 4 from J, leaving 8 bases between them. CDR1 SGDLS and CDR2 YYNGEE come from the germline V gene. The variable domain in full, with the rest retrieved from reference TRBV9 and TRBJ2-6, is DSGVTQTPKHLITATGQRVTLRCSPRSGDLSVYWYQQSLDQGLQFLIQYYNGEERAKGNILERFSAQQFPDLHSELNLSSLELGDSALYFCASSVDDRGANVLTFGAGSRLTVL.